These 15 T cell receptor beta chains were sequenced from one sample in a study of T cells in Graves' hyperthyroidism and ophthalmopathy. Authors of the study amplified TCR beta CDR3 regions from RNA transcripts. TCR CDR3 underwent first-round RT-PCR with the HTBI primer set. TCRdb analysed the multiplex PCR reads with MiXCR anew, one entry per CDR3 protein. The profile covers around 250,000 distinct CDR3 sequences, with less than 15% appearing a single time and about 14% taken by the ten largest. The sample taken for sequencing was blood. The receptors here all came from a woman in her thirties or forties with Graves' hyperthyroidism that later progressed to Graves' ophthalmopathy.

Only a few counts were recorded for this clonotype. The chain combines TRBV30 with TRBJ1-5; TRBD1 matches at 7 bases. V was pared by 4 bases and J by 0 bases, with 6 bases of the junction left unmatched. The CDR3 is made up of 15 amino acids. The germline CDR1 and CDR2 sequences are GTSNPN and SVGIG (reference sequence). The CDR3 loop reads CAWTDQGGSNQPQHF. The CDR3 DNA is TGTGCCTGGACCGATCAGGGGGGTAGCAATCAGCCCCAGCATTTT.

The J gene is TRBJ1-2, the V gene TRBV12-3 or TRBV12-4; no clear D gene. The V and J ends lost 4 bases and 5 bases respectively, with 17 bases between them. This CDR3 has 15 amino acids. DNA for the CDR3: TGTGCCAGCAGTTGGATCCGGGAACCCAGATATGGCTACACCTTC. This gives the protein CASSWIREPRYGYTF.

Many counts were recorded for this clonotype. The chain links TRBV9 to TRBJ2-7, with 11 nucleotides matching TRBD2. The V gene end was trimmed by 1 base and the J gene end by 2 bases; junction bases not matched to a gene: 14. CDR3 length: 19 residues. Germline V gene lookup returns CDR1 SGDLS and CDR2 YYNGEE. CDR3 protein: CASSVPTRRLAGNTYEQYF. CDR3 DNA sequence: TGTGCCAGCAGCGTACCGACCCGTCGACTAGCGGGGAACACCTACGAGCAGTACTTC.

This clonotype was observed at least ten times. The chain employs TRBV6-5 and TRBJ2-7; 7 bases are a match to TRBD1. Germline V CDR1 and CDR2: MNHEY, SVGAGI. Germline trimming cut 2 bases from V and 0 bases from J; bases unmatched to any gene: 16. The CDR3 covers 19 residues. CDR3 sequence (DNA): TGTGCCAGCAGTTACCTACCACCATACAGGACAGGAAGCTCCTACGAGCAGTACTTC. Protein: CASSYLPPYRTGSSYEQYF.

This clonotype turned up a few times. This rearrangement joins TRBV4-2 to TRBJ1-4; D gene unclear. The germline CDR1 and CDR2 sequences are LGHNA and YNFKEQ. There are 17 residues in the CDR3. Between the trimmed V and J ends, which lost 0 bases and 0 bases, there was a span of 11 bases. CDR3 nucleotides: TGTGCCAGCAGCCAAGACGGAAGAACAGCAACTAATGAAAAACTGTTTTTT. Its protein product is CASSQDGRTATNEKLFF.

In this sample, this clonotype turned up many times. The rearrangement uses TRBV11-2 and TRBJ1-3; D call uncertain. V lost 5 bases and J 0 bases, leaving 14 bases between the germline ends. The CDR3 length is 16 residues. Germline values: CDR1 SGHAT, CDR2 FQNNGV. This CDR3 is CASSRAAWFSGNTIYF. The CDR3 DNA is TGTGCCAGCAGCCGCGCGGCGTGGTTCTCTGGAAACACCATATATTTT.

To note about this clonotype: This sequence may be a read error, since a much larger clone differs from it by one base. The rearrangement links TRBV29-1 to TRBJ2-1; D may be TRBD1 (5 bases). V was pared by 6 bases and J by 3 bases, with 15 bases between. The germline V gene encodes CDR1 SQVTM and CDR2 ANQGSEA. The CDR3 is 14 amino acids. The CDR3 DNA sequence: TGCAGCGTCGCAGGGCGCTCCTTCTACAATGAGCAGTTCTTC. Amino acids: CSVAGRSFYNEQFF.

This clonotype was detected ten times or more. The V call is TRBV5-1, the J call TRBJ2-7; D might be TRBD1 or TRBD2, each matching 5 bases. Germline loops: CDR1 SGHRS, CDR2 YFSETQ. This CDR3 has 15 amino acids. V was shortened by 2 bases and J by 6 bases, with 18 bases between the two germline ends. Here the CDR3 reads CASSLGTLFVGEQYF. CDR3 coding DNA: TGCGCCAGCAGCTTAGGGACCCTCTTCGTTGGCGAGCAGTACTTC.

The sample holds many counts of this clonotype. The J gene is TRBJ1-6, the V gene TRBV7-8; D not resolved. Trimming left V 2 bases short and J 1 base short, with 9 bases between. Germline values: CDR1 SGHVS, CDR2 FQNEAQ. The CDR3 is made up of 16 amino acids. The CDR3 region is CASSLLHPSYNSPLHF. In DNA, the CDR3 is TGTGCCAGCAGCTTACTCCACCCGTCCTATAATTCACCCCTCCACTTT.

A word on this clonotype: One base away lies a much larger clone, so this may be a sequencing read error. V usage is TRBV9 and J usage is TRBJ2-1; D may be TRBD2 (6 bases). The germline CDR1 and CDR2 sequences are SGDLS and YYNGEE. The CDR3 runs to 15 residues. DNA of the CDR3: TGTGCCAGCAGCGTAATCGGGAGCGCTTACAATGAGCAGCTCTTC. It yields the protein CASSVIGSAYNEQLF.

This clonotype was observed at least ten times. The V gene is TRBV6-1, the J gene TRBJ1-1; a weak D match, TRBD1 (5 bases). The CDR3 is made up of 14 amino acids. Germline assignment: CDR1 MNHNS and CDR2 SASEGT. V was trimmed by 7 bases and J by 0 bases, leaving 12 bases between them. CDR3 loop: CASTRERVNTEAFF. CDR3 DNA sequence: TGTGCCAGCACCAGGGAGAGGGTGAACACTGAAGCTTTCTTT.

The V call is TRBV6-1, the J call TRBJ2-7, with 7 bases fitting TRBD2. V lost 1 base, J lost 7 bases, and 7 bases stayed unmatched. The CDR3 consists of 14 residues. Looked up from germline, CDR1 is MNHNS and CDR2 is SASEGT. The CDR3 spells CASSEEAGEREQYF. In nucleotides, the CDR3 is TGTGCCAGCAGTGAAGAGGCGGGAGAAAGGGAGCAGTACTTC.

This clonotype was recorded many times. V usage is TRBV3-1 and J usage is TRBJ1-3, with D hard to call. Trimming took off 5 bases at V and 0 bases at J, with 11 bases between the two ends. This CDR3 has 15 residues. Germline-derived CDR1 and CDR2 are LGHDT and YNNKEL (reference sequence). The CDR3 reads CASSTDGSSGNTIYF. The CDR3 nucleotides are TGTGCCAGCAGCACGGACGGGAGCTCTGGAAACACCATATATTTT.

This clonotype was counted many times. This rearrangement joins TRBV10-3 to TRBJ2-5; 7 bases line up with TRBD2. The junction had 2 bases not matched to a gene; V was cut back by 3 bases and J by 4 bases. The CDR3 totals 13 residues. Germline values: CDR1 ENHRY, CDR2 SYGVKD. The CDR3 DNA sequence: TGTGCCATCAGTGACTCGGGAGGAGAGACCCAGTACTTC. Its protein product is CAISDSGGETQYF.

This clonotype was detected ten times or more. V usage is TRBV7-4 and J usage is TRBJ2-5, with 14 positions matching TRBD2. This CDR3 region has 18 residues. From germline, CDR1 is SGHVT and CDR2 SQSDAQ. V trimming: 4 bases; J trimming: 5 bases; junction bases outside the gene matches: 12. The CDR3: CASSSRGTSGSTVETQYF. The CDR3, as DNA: TGTGCCAGCAGCTCGCGAGGGACTAGCGGGAGTACGGTGGAGACCCAGTACTTC.